The entry below gives a single T cell receptor beta chain sequence along with its context. Germline-derived CDR1 and CDR2 are LNHDA and SQIVND (reference sequence). V shed 5 bases and J shed 2 bases, with 15 bases lying between them. The CDR3 is 15 amino acids. This entry is derived from a study of blood T cell repertoires in COVID-19. For the study at large: PBMCs, B-cell-depleted T cells, or T cells provided the cDNA or gDNA that made up the material.

Original handling: Reference gene primers were amplified, and this amplification served to estimate nucleated cell counts. Data came from immunoSEQ multiplex PCR; TCRdb stores just in-frame clones and leaves some out. From that table come the V and J calls and clone size; the DNA was used to work out D and trimming. This sample carries tens of thousands of clones, more than 75% of them seen once, and the ten largest clones take 4% to 5.5%. The sample consisted of peripheral blood. This TCR was sampled from a middle-aged man with active COVID-19. The V gene is TRBV19, the J gene TRBJ1-2; D possibly corresponds to TRBD1 (5 bases). CDR3 residues: CASSRVRDRNYGYTF. The CDR3 DNA reads TGTGCCAGTAGTCGAGTCAGAGACAGAAACTATGGCTACACCTTC.